The 8 T cell receptor beta chains below come from one sample, sequenced in a study of tumor-infiltrating lymphocytes in primary liver carcinoma. The investigators made TCR beta cDNA from roughly 0.55 ug total RNA, using a constant-region primer. What produced the TCR beta libraries was three nested multiplex PCR rounds using slightly modified ARM-PCR. It was with TRBV1-TRBV30 forward primers and a C-beta reverse primer that the first two PCR rounds were run, at about 10 cycles each. MiXCR, run by TCRdb on the multiplex PCR reads, gives a single entry per CDR3 protein. The sample contains around 26,000 distinct CDR3 sequences, about 73% of which appear only once. Investigators took RNA and DNA out together from roughly 21-30 mg of unsorted bulk tissue. Source material: liver tumor tissue from sampling region 3. Subset in this sample: tumor region T3, left-lateral pole. The receptors shown here come from a man in his forties or fifties with primary liver carcinoma and hepatitis B virus infection.

The chain employs TRBV14 and TRBJ2-1; TRBD1 is a possible D gene (5 bases). The tail of the sequence fits TRBJ2-7 better, so the J call may be wrong. This CDR3 is built from 16 residues. CDR1 is SGHDN and CDR2 is FVKESK in the germline V gene. CDR3: CASGAPGDSSYNEQYF. CDR3 bases: TGTGCCAGCGGCGCGCCTGGAGACAGCTCCTACAATGAGCAGTACTTC.

On this clonotype: A junction end diverges from the germline sequence, so it may reflect a read error. The chain combines TRBV7-9 with TRBJ2-6; D gene uncertain. The V gene's germline CDR1 is SEHNR and CDR2 FQNEAQ (reference sequence). The CDR3 covers 15 residues. CDR3 in DNA: TGTGCCCGCAGCCCTGGGGTCAGCGGGGCCAACGTCCTGACTTTC. It is translated as CARSPGVSGANVLTF.

A note on this clonotype: At one end, the junction sequence differs from germline, possibly due to a read error. V gene TRBV30 combines with J gene TRBJ2-7, with 8 bases aligning to TRBD1. The germline CDR1 and CDR2 sequences are GTSNPN and SVGIG (reference sequence). The CDR3 covers 13 residues. CDR3 in DNA: TGTGCCTGGAGTTTAGACAGGGGCTACGAGCCGTACTTC. It is translated as CAWSLDRGYEPYF.

The V gene is TRBV9, the J gene TRBJ2-7; D gene ambiguous. V gave up 3 bases and J gave up 3 bases, with 10 bases separating them. The CDR3 is 13 amino acids. From germline, CDR1 is SGDLS and CDR2 YYNGEE. DNA of the CDR3: TGTGCCAGCAGCGCGGAGACCAACTACGAGCAGTACTTC. This encodes CASSAETNYEQYF.

This clonotype came up a few times. A much larger clone is a single base away; this may be a read error. The V gene is TRBV28, the J gene TRBJ1-5; TRBD1 might be the D (6 bases). The CDR3 sequence is 14 residues long. The V and J ends lost 6 bases and 7 bases respectively, with 16 bases between them. Germline-derived CDR1 and CDR2 are MDHEN and SYDVKM. The chain's CDR3 is CASSPLTGAQPQHF. CDR3 nucleotide sequence: TGTGCCAGCAGCCCCCTGACAGGAGCCCAGCCCCAGCATTTT.

Of note for this clonotype: This may stem from a read error, because a much larger clone lies one nucleotide away. This chain joins TRBV27 and TRBJ1-5; D remains ambiguous. Germline loops: CDR1 MNHEY, CDR2 SMNVEV (reference sequence). V dropped 8 bases and J dropped 5 bases, with 13 bases sitting between them. The CDR3 contains 13 residues. CDR3: CASSSGSYQPQHF. The CDR3, as DNA: TGTGCCAGCTCTTCAGGAAGCTATCAGCCCCAGCATTTT.

Concerning this clonotype: The junction and the germline gene differ at one end; a read error may be behind it. The chain is built from TRBV5-4 and TRBJ2-7, with 10 bases matching TRBD1. Germline CDR1 SGHNT, CDR2 YYREEE (reference sequence). CDR3 length equals 15 residues. CDR3 nucleotides: TGTTCCAGCAGCTTGGACAGGGGGACCCTCTACGATCAGTACTTC. It encodes CSSSLDRGTLYDQYF.

As for this clonotype: A much larger clonotype is one base distant, so this may be a read error. V usage is TRBV4-3 and J usage is TRBJ2-7, with 8 nucleotides matching TRBD1. Germline V gene data show CDR1 as LGHNA and CDR2 as YSLEER. This CDR3 contains 15 residues. CDR3 nucleotides: TGCACCAGCAGCCAAGATCGATGGACAGGGCGGGAGCAGTACTTC. Its translation: CTSSQDRWTGREQYF.